The TCR beta chain described here comes from a study of shared clonotypes between healthy human individuals. After removal of 4 bases from V and 6 bases from J, the junction contained 6 bases not matched to a gene. The CDR3 is made up of 14 amino acids. Germline CDR1 reads SEHNR; CDR2 reads FQNEAQ (reference sequence). Using immunoSEQ multiplex PCR, the repertoire was profiled, and TCRdb retains in-frame clones only, with some absent. The table lists some 500,000 clones, around 95% of them singletons. The chain is built from TRBV7-9 and TRBJ1-5; TRBD1 agrees at 7 bases. The TCR was taken from a woman in her twenties or thirties in good health. The material sequenced was naive CD4+ T cells sorted from blood. The sample's subset: CD45RA+ positively selected. The CDR3 loop reads CASSSGQSFQPQHF. The CDR3 DNA is TGTGCCAGCAGCTCGGGACAGAGCTTTCAGCCCCAGCATTTT.